This T cell receptor (beta chain) comes out of a study of cytomegalovirus exposure and HLA in healthy donors. Study-level results: Rare TCR sequences predominated, though certain public TCRs were found in many donors.

Assay: immunoSEQ multiplex PCR; the TCRdb copy retains only in-frame clones and omits some. The sample gives 130,000 or so clones, under 90% of which show up once; 3% to 3.5% is in the top ten. As concerns this clone: Its matching antigen is unknown.

CDR3 length: 12 amino acids. Trimming shortened V by 4 bases and J by 3 bases, and 7 bases separated the two germline ends. Germline CDR1 is KGHSH and CDR2 is LQKENI. This TCR derives from a man younger than 40 in good health and CMV-seronegative. The chain is built from TRBV18 and TRBJ2-7, with no clear D. The sample consisted of PBMCs. Written as DNA, the CDR3 is TGTGCCAGCTCACTCAGTATCTACGAGCAGTACTTC. Translating gives CASSLSIYEQYF.